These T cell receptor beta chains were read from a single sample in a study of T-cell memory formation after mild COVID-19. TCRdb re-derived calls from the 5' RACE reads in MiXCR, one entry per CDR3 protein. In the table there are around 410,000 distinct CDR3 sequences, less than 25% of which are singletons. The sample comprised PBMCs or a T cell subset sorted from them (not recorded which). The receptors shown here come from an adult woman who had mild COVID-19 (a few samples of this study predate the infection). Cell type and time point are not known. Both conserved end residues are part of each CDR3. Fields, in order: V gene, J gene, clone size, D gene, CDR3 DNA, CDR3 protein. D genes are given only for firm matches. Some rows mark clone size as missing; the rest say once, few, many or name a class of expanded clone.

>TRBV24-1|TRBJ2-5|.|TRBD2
TGTGCCACCAGTGACCTTAGCGGGAGTTGGAAAGAGACCCAGTACTTC
CATSDLSGSWKETQYF
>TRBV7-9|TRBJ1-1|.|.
TGTGCCAGCATCCGTAGCGCGGTGGGGGACCCTGAAGCTTTCTTT
CASIRSAVGDPEAFF
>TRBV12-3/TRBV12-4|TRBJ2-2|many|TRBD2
TGTGCCAGCAGTTCCCCCCTAATATTAGCGGGGGGCCAACTGAACACCGGGGAGCTGTTTTTT
CASSSPLILAGGQLNTGELFF
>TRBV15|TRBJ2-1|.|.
TGTGCCACCAGCAGAGTAAAGAACTACAATGAGCAGTTCTTC
CATSRVKNYNEQFF
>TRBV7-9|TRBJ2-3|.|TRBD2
TGTGCCAGCAGCCCACGACGAGCGGGAGTTGCAGATACGCAGTATTTT
CASSPRRAGVADTQYF
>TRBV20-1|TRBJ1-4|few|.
TGCAGTGCTGTCTTAGGAGGGTTAGGCGAAAAACTGTTTTTT
CSAVLGGLGEKLFF
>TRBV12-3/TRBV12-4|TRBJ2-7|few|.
TGTGCCAGCAAGAAGGCAGGCGGGTACGAGCAGTACTTC
CASKKAGGYEQYF
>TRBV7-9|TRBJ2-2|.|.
TGTGCCAGCAGCTCGCGGGAGAACACCGGGGAGCTGTTTTTT
CASSSRENTGELFF
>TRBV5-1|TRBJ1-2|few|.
TGCGCCAGCAGCTCTCCGGGCCCCGAGAGCTACACCTTC
CASSSPGPESYTF
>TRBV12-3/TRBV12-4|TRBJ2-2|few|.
TGTGCCAGCACACCCGGCGGGCTCTACACCGGGGAGCTGTTTTTT
CASTPGGLYTGELFF
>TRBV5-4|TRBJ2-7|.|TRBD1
TGTGCCAGCACGATGGGACCGGGACAGGGACCCTACGAGCAGTACTTC
CASTMGPGQGPYEQYF
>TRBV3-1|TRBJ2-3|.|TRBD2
TGTGCCAGCAGCCCGGGGGGGCTGACAGATACGCAGTATTTT
CASSPGGLTDTQYF
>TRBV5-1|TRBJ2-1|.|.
TGCGCCAGCAGCTTGTACGGGGACACCTACAATGAGCAGTTCTTC
CASSLYGDTYNEQFF
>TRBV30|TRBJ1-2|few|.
TGTGCCTGGAACCGTAAGGGAGGGGCATTGATTGGCTACACCTTC
CAWNRKGGALIGYTF
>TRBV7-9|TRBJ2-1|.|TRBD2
TGTGCCAGCAGCTCGGAGGGGGTAGCGGGACGGAATGAGCAGTTCTTC
CASSSEGVAGRNEQFF
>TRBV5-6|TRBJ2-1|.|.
TGTGCCAGCCGTGTTGGTGGTGAGCAGTTCTTC
CASRVGGEQFF
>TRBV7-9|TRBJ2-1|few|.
TGTGCCAGCAGCTTAGTAGCGGGACAGAACAATGAGCAGTTCTTC
CASSLVAGQNNEQFF
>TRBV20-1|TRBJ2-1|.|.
TGCAGTGCTACTCGGGGGGAGCAGTTCTTC
CSATRGEQFF
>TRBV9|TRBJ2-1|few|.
TGTGCCAGCAGCGTAGCCGGGACAAATTACAATGAGCAGTTCTTC
CASSVAGTNYNEQFF
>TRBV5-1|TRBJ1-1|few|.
TGCGCCAGCAGCTTGGAACCCGGGGACACTGAAGCTTTCTTT
CASSLEPGDTEAFF
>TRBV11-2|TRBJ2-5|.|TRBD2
TGTGCCAGCAGCTTTGGCCTAGCGGTCTTCCAAGAGACCCAGTACTTC
CASSFGLAVFQETQYF
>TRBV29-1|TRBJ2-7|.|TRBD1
TGCAGCGTTGAGGAACAGGGGGGAAGCTCCTACGAGCAGTACTTC
CSVEEQGGSSYEQYF